This TCR beta chain was sequenced for a study of T-cell reconstitution after alpha-beta-depleted transplantation in children. The study, taken as a whole, reports: The authors attributed T-cell counts and diversity one year after transplant mostly to newly produced T cells.

As it was prepared, the TCRbeta library received unique molecular identifiers. TCRdb fed the PCR reads into MiXCR, producing one record per CDR3 protein. The top ten clones hold around 15% of a sample with 97,000 or so distinct CDR3 sequences, approximately 8% of them seen once. With regard to this clonotype: Its antigen is undetermined.

From germline, CDR1 is SGHTA and CDR2 FQGNSA. This CDR3 contains 14 residues. J gave up 5 bases and V 5 bases, and 8 bases lay outside the gene matches. This TCR was recovered from a boy under 10 years old with acute lymphoblastic leukemia, due to receive a stem cell transplant. This specimen consisted of PBMCs, obtained before TCRalphabeta/CD19-depleted stem cell transplant. This sequence joins TRBV7-2 and TRBJ2-5; 7 bases fit TRBD2. CDR3 region: CASSPWGGRETQYF. The CDR3 bases are TGTGCCAGCAGCCCCTGGGGGGGGAGGGAGACCCAGTACTTC.